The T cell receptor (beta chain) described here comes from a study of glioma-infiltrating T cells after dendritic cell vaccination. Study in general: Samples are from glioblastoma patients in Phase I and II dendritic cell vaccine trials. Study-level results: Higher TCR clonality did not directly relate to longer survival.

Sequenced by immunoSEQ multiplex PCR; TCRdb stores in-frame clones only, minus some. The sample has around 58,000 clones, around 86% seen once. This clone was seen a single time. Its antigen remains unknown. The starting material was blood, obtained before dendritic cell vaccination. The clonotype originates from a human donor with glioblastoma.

CDR3: CASSAVNTIYF. The DNA for the CDR3 is TGTGCCAGCAGTGCTGTAAACACCATATATTTT. The chain joins TRBV2 to TRBJ1-3; unclear D gene. Germline CDR1 reads SNHLY; CDR2 reads FYNNEI. V lost 4 bases and J 6 bases, leaving 4 bases between the germline ends. This CDR3 region has 11 residues.